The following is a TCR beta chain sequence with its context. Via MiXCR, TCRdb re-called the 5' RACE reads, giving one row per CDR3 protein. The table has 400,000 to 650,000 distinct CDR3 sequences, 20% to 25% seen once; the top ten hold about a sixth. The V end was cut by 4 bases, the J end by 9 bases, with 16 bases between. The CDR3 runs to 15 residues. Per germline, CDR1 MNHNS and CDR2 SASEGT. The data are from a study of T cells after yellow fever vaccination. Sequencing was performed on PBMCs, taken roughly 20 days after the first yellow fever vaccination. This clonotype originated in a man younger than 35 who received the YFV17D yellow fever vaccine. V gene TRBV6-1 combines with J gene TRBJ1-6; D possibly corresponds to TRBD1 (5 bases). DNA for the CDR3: TGTGCCAGCAGTGTGACGGACCGGGGGGGTTCACCCCTCCACTTT. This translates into CASSVTDRGGSPLHF.